A selection of T cell receptor beta chains follows, all from one sample in a study of cytomegalovirus exposure and HLA in healthy donors. Libraries were prepared by immunoSEQ multiplex PCR; TCRdb keeps only in-frame clonotypes and omits some of them. This sample has about 90,000 clones, with roughly 70% found just once. Source material: PBMCs. The receptors stem from a man aged 25-45 years in good health and CMV-seropositive. Each CDR3 is given with its conserved first and last residue. A D gene is named only where the DNA matches it firmly. Clone size, where shown, is once, few, many, or a class for clones that have expanded.

v_call	j_call	d_call	clone_size	cdr3_aa	cdr3_nt
TRBV25-1	TRBJ2-4	.	.	CASSETGGGIQYF	TGTGCCAGCAGTGAAACAGGGGGGGGCATTCAGTACTTC
TRBV5-1	TRBJ2-1	.	.	CASSETSGGPAVNEQFF	TGCGCCAGCAGCGAAACCTCCGGGGGGCCGGCGGTCAATGAGCAGTTCTTC
TRBV6-5	TRBJ2-5	TRBD2	once	CASSGLAGARETQYF	TGTGCCAGCAGTGGACTAGCGGGAGCCCGGGAGACCCAGTACTTC
TRBV7-3	TRBJ1-6	.	.	CASSLGGYGNSPLHF	TGTGCCAGCAGCTTAGGAGGGTACGGCAATTCACCCCTCCACTTT
TRBV6-5	TRBJ2-4	.	.	CASSYSESVAKNIQYF	TGTGCCAGCAGTTACAGCGAATCAGTAGCCAAAAACATTCAGTACTTC
TRBV30	TRBJ1-1	.	.	CAWSSKDRYPMNTEAFF	TGTGCCTGGAGCAGTAAAGACAGGTACCCGATGAACACTGAAGCTTTCTTT
TRBV2	TRBJ2-4	.	.	CASSYREGENIQYF	TGTGCCAGCAGTTACAGGGAAGGAGAAAACATTCAGTACTTC
TRBV5-6	TRBJ1-2	TRBD1	.	CASSQGAGDGYTF	TGTGCCAGCAGCCAGGGGGCTGGAGATGGCTACACCTTC
TRBV7-3	TRBJ2-2	.	.	CASSLNTGELFF	TGTGCCAGCAGCCTGAACACCGGGGAGCTGTTTTTT
TRBV6-5	TRBJ1-6	TRBD1	.	CASSRETGSWSPLHF	TGTGCCAGCAGTAGGGAGACAGGGTCCTGGTCACCCCTCCACTTT
TRBV7-6	TRBJ2-7	.	once	CASSLAGSGEQYF	TGTGCCAGCAGCTTAGCCGGTTCGGGGGAGCAGTACTTC
TRBV6-5	TRBJ1-2	.	.	CASSYSGGSDYGYTF	TGTGCCAGCAGTTACTCGGGGGGGTCGGACTATGGCTACACCTTC
TRBV7-9	TRBJ2-7	TRBD2	few	CASSLAGGPYEQYF	TGTGCCAGCAGCTTAGCGGGAGGGCCCTACGAGCAGTACTTC
TRBV7-7	TRBJ2-1	.	few	CASSPSISAGYNEQFF	TGTGCCAGCAGCCCATCCATTTCGGCAGGGTACAATGAGCAGTTCTTC
TRBV5-6	TRBJ1-1	.	.	CASSHTGEDTEAFF	TGTGCCAGCAGTCATACGGGGGAGGACACTGAAGCTTTCTTT
TRBV6-5	TRBJ2-1	TRBD1	.	CASSNRQGDNEQFF	TGTGCCAGCAGTAATCGACAGGGCGACAATGAGCAGTTCTTC
TRBV28	TRBJ1-4	.	.	CATLGRNEKLFF	TGTGCCACCCTCGGGAGGAATGAAAAACTGTTTTTT
TRBV5-4	TRBJ2-5	TRBD1	once	CASSGTVEETQYF	TGTGCCAGCAGCGGGACAGTGGAAGAGACCCAGTACTTC
TRBV15	TRBJ1-1	TRBD1	.	CATSRGQTLEAFF	TGTGCCACCAGCAGGGGACAGACGCTTGAAGCTTTCTTT
TRBV7-9	TRBJ1-3	.	.	CASSLRRQDNAGNTIYF	TGTGCCAGCAGCTTAAGGCGACAGGACAATGCTGGAAACACCATATATTTT
TRBV15	TRBJ2-2	TRBD2	few	CATSREAGPSGNTGELFF	TGTGCCACCAGCAGAGAAGCGGGGCCCAGTGGGAACACCGGGGAGCTGTTTTTT
TRBV4-3	TRBJ2-1	TRBD2	few	CASSRAAGGDFYNEQFF	TGCGCCAGCAGCCGGGCAGCGGGAGGGGACTTCTACAATGAGCAGTTCTTC
TRBV7-2	TRBJ1-1	.	.	CASSLVGRSGEAFF	TGTGCCAGCAGCTTAGTGGGGAGGTCGGGGGAAGCTTTCTTT
TRBV30	TRBJ1-4	.	few	CAWSVTGNEKLFF	TGTGCCTGGAGTGTCACGGGTAATGAAAAACTGTTTTTT
TRBV25-1	TRBJ1-4	.	.	CASSGQKPTNEKLFF	TGTGCCAGCAGTGGGCAAAAACCAACTAATGAAAAACTGTTTTTT
TRBV5-1	TRBJ2-7	TRBD1	.	CASSLPGTGGLGQYF	TGCGCCAGCAGCTTGCCCGGGACAGGGGGATTGGGGCAGTACTTC
TRBV21-1	TRBJ1-1	.	.	CASSKEIVGGAVPREAFF	TGTGCCAGCAGCAAAGAGATCGTAGGAGGGGCCGTCCCCCGTGAAGCTTTCTTT